This is a list of T cell receptor beta chains from one sample in a study of cytomegalovirus exposure and HLA in healthy donors. Data came from immunoSEQ multiplex PCR; TCRdb stores just in-frame clones and leaves some out. This sample has some 160,000 clones, with around 80% found just once. Specimen: PBMCs. The receptors here all came from a male donor in good health and CMV-seropositive. CDR3s include the opening cysteine and the closing phenylalanine or tryptophan. D genes are given only for firm matches. Rows may omit the clone size; those that give it use once, few, many or a size class.

v_call: TRBV11-2
clone_size: NA
d_call: TRBD1
j_call: TRBJ2-7
cdr3_nt: TGTGCCAGCAGCTTAGATCGGGCGACAGGGGACGAGCAGTACTTC
cdr3_aa: CASSLDRATGDEQYF

v_call: TRBV6-4
clone_size: NA
d_call: NA
j_call: TRBJ2-1
cdr3_nt: TGTGCCACCTCAGCGGAGGGCAGCTCCTACAATGAGCAGTTCTTC
cdr3_aa: CATSAEGSSYNEQFF

v_call: TRBV5-1
clone_size: NA
d_call: TRBD2
j_call: TRBJ2-1
cdr3_nt: TGCGCCAGCAGCTTGCGGCAACCTAGCGGGAGGATCAATGAGCAGTTCTTC
cdr3_aa: CASSLRQPSGRINEQFF

v_call: TRBV7-2
clone_size: NA
d_call: NA
j_call: TRBJ1-5
cdr3_nt: TGTGCCAGCAGCTTAGTCGGGCCCGGGGGGAATCAGCCCCAGCATTTT
cdr3_aa: CASSLVGPGGNQPQHF

v_call: TRBV29-1
clone_size: once
d_call: NA
j_call: TRBJ2-5
cdr3_nt: TGCAGCGTTGAAATACTAGATAGTACAGAGACCCAGTACTTC
cdr3_aa: CSVEILDSTETQYF

v_call: TRBV30
clone_size: NA
d_call: NA
j_call: TRBJ2-5
cdr3_nt: TGTGCCTGGAGAGGGACATCCCAAGAGACCCAGTACTTC
cdr3_aa: CAWRGTSQETQYF

v_call: TRBV27
clone_size: NA
d_call: NA
j_call: TRBJ2-3
cdr3_nt: TGTGCCAGCAGTCCCGGCGGGCATGGCAGGGATACGCAGTATTTT
cdr3_aa: CASSPGGHGRDTQYF

v_call: TRBV2
clone_size: NA
d_call: TRBD2
j_call: TRBJ2-7
cdr3_nt: TGTGCCAGCAGGGAACTAGCGGGAATAGCCTACGAGCAGTACTTC
cdr3_aa: CASRELAGIAYEQYF

v_call: TRBV6-1
clone_size: NA
d_call: TRBD1
j_call: TRBJ1-2
cdr3_nt: TGTGCCAGCAGTCCTCGAACAGGGGGCTCCTATGGCTACACCTTC
cdr3_aa: CASSPRTGGSYGYTF

v_call: TRBV19
clone_size: NA
d_call: NA
j_call: TRBJ1-5
cdr3_nt: TGTGCCAGTAGTCTCCGACAGTTTAGCAATCAGCCCCAGCATTTT
cdr3_aa: CASSLRQFSNQPQHF

v_call: TRBV18
clone_size: once
d_call: NA
j_call: TRBJ2-1
cdr3_nt: TGTGCCAGCTCAACATACAGTAGCTCCTACAATGAGCAGTTCTTC
cdr3_aa: CASSTYSSSYNEQFF

v_call: TRBV19
clone_size: NA
d_call: TRBD1
j_call: TRBJ1-4
cdr3_nt: TGTGCCAGGAGCAGCTGCCGGGACAGGGGGCACCTTTTCTCAACTAATGAAAAACTGTTTTTT
cdr3_aa: CARSSCRDRGHLFSTNEKLFF

v_call: TRBV12-5
clone_size: NA
d_call: TRBD1
j_call: TRBJ1-2
cdr3_nt: TGTGCTAGTGGCTTCACTCCTAGACAGGGTGGCTATGGCTACACCTTC
cdr3_aa: CASGFTPRQGGYGYTF

v_call: TRBV5-6
clone_size: NA
d_call: NA
j_call: TRBJ1-4
cdr3_nt: TGTGCCAGCAGCCGACAGGAGATAAATGAAAAACTGTTTTTT
cdr3_aa: CASSRQEINEKLFF

v_call: TRBV7-2
clone_size: NA
d_call: NA
j_call: TRBJ1-5
cdr3_nt: TGTGCCAGCAGCTCTCGACATGGTCCCAATCAGCCCCAGCATTTT
cdr3_aa: CASSSRHGPNQPQHF

v_call: TRBV11-3
clone_size: NA
d_call: NA
j_call: TRBJ1-5
cdr3_nt: TGTGCCAGCAGCTTAAGCAGCAATCAGCCCCAGCATTTT
cdr3_aa: CASSLSSNQPQHF

v_call: TRBV27
clone_size: NA
d_call: NA
j_call: TRBJ1-1
cdr3_nt: TGTGCCAGCAGTCCCGGGGGGCTGGAAGCTTTCTTT
cdr3_aa: CASSPGGLEAFF

v_call: TRBV5-1
clone_size: NA
d_call: NA
j_call: TRBJ2-3
cdr3_nt: TGCGCCAGCAGCTGGGACTTCTCTAGCACAGATACGCAGTATTTT
cdr3_aa: CASSWDFSSTDTQYF

v_call: TRBV28
clone_size: few
d_call: TRBD2
j_call: TRBJ2-5
cdr3_nt: TGTGCCAGCAGTTTTTTTTCGTCTAGCGGGAACCAAGAGACCCAGTACTTC
cdr3_aa: CASSFFSSSGNQETQYF

v_call: TRBV6-4
clone_size: few
d_call: TRBD1
j_call: TRBJ2-1
cdr3_nt: TGTGCCAGCAGGGAGACAGGGAATGGCAATGAGCAGTTCTTC
cdr3_aa: CASRETGNGNEQFF

v_call: TRBV28
clone_size: NA
d_call: NA
j_call: TRBJ2-3
cdr3_nt: TGTGCCAGCACCCCGAGTTGGCCGACTAGGGCTGGGGATACGCAGTATTTT
cdr3_aa: CASTPSWPTRAGDTQYF

v_call: TRBV18
clone_size: NA
d_call: NA
j_call: TRBJ1-5
cdr3_nt: TGTGCCAGCTCACCGCGGCAAGACAATCAGCCCCAGCATTTT
cdr3_aa: CASSPRQDNQPQHF

v_call: TRBV29-1
clone_size: NA
d_call: NA
j_call: TRBJ2-1
cdr3_nt: TGCAGCGTGGGGACTGCACTCTACAATGAGCAGTTCTTC
cdr3_aa: CSVGTALYNEQFF

v_call: TRBV5-5
clone_size: few
d_call: NA
j_call: TRBJ1-4
cdr3_nt: TGTGCCAGCAGCCAGGGACTACGGACTAATGAAAAACTGTTTTTT
cdr3_aa: CASSQGLRTNEKLFF

v_call: TRBV27
clone_size: NA
d_call: NA
j_call: TRBJ1-2
cdr3_nt: TGTGCCAGCAGAGAAGGAGCTTACTATGGCTACACCTTC
cdr3_aa: CASREGAYYGYTF

v_call: TRBV4-3
clone_size: NA
d_call: NA
j_call: TRBJ2-3
cdr3_nt: TGCGCCAGCAGCCAGTCCAGTAGCACAGATACGCAGTATTTT
cdr3_aa: CASSQSSSTDTQYF

v_call: TRBV28
clone_size: NA
d_call: TRBD1
j_call: TRBJ2-7
cdr3_nt: TGTGCCAGCAGTTTAGGACAGGGGCTGTTCGAGCAGTACTTC
cdr3_aa: CASSLGQGLFEQYF